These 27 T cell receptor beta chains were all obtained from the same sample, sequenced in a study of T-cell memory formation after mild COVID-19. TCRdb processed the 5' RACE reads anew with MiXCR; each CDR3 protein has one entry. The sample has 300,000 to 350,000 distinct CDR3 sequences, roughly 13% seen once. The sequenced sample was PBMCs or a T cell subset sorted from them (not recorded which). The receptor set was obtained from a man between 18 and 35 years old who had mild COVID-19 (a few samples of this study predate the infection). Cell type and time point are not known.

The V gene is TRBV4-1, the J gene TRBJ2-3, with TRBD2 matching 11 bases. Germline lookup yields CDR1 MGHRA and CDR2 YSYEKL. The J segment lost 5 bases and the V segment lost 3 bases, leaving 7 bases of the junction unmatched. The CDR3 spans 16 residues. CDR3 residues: CASSQASGGPRDTQYF. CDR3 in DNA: TGCGCCAGCAGCCAGGCTAGCGGGGGGCCCAGAGATACGCAGTATTTT.

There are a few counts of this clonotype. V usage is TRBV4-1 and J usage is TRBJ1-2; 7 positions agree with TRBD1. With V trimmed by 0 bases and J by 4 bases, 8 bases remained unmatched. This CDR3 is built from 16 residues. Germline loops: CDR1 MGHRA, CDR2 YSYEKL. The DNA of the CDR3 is TGCGCCAGCAGCCAAGATCCAGGGGGAATGCGCTATGGCTACACCTTC. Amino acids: CASSQDPGGMRYGYTF.

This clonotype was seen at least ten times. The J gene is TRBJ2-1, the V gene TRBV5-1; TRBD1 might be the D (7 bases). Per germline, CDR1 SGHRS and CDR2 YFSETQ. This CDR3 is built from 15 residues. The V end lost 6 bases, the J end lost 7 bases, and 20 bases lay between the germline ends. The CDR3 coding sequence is TGCGCCAGCACCAGGGGGGACTGGGCCGGTAATGAGCAGTTCTTC. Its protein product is CASTRGDWAGNEQFF.

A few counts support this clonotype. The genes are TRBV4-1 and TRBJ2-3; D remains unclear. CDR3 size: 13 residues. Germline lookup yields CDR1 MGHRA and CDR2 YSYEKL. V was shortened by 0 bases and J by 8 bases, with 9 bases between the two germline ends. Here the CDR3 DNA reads TGCGCCAGCAGCCAAGAGGTACCCGTTACGCAGTATTTT. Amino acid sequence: CASSQEVPVTQYF.

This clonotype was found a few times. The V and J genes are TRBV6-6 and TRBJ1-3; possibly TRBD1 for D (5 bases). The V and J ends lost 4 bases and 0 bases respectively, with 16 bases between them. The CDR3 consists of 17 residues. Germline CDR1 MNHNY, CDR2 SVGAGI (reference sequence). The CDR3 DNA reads TGTGCCAGCAGTTGGGGCCGGACACCCGTCTCTGGAAACACCATATATTTT. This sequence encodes CASSWGRTPVSGNTIYF.

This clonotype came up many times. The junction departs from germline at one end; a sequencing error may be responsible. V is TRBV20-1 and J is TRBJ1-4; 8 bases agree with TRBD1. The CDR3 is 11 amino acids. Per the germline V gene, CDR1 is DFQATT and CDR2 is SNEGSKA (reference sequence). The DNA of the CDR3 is TGTCTCGGACAGGGTAATGAAAAACTGTTTTTT. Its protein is CLGQGNEKLFF.

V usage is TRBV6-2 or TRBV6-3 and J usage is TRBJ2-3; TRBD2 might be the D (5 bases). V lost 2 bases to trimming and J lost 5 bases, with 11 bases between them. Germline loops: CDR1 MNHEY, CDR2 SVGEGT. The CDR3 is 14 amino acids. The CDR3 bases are TGTGCCAGCAGTTACCGGGGTAGCGTAGATACGCAGTATTTT. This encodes CASSYRGSVDTQYF.

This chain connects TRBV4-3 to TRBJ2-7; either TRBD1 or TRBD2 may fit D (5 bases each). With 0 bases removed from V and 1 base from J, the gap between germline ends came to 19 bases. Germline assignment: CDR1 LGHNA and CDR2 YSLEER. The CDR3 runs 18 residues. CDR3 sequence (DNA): TGCGCCAGCAGCCAAGATTCTTCTAGGGCAGGGAGATCCTACGAGCAGTACTTC. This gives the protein CASSQDSSRAGRSYEQYF.

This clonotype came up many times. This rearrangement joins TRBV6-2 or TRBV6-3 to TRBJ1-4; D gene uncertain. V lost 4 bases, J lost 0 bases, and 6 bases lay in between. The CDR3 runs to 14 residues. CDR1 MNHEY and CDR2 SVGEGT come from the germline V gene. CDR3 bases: TGTGCCAGCAGTTCCGTAGCAACTAATGAAAAACTGTTTTTT. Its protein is CASSSVATNEKLFF.

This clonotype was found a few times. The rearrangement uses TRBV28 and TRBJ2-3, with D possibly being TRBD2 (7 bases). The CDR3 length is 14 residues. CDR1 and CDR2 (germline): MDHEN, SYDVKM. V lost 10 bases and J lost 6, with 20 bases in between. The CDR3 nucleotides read TGTGCCACCAAGCCCGGGGGGCTCGGGGATACGCAGTATTTT. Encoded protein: CATKPGGLGDTQYF. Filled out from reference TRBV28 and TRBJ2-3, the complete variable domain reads DVKVTQSSRYLVKRTGEKVFLECVQDMDHENMFWYRQDPGLGLRLIYFSYDVKMKEKGDIPEGYSVSREKKERFSLILESASTNQTSMYLCATKPGGLGDTQYFGPGTRLTVL.

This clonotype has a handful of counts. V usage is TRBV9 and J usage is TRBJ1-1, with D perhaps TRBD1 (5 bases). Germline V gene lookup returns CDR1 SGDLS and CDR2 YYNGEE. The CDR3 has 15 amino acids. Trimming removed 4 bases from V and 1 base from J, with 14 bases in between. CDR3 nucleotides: TGTGCCAGCAGCCCGGATGCAGGGCGGAACACTGAAGCTTTCTTT. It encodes CASSPDAGRNTEAFF.

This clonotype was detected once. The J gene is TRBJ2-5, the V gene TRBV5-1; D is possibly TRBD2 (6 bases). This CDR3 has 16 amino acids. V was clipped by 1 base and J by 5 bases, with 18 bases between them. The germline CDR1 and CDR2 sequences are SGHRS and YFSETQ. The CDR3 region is CASSLLSIGGEETQYF. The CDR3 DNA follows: TGCGCCAGCAGCTTGCTGTCCATCGGGGGAGAGGAGACCCAGTACTTC. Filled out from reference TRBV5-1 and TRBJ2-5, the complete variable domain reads KAGVTQTPRYLIKTRGQQVTLSCSPISGHRSVSWYQQTPGQGLQFLFEYFSETQRNKGNFPGRFSGRQFSNSRSEMNVSTLELGDSALYLCASSLLSIGGEETQYFGPGTRLLVL.

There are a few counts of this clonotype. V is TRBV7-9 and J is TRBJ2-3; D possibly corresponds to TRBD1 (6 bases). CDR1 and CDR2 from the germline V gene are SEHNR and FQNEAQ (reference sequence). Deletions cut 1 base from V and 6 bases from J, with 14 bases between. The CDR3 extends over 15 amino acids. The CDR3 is CASSLEGHERDTQYF. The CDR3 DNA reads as TGTGCCAGCAGCTTAGAGGGACACGAGAGGGATACGCAGTATTTT.

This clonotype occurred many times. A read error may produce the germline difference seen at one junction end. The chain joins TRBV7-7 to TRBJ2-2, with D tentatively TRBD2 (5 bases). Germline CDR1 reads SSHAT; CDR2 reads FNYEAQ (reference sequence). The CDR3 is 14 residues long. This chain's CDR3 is CASSLAGDTGELFF. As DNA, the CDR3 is TGTGCTAGCAGCTTAGCCGGGGACACCGGGGAGCTGTTTTTT.

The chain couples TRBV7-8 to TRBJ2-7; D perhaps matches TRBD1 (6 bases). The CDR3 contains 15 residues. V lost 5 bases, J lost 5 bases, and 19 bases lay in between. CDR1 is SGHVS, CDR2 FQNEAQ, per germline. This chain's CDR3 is CASSHPDRSIDEQYV. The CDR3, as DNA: TGTGCCAGCAGCCACCCGGACAGATCAATCGACGAGCAGTACGTC.

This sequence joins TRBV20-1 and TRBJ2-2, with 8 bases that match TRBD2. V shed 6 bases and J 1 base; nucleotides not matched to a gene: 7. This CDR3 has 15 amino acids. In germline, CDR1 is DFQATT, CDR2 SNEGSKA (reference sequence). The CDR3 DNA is TGCAGTGCCCAACCGCGGGGGGAGAACACCGGGGAGCTGTTTTTT. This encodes CSAQPRGENTGELFF.

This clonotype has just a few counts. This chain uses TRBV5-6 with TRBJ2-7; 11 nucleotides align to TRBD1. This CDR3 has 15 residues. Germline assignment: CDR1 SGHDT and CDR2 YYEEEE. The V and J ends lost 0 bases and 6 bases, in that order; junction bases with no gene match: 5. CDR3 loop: CASSLGTGGLIEQYV. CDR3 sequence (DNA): TGTGCCAGCAGCTTGGGGACAGGGGGCTTAATCGAGCAGTACGTC.

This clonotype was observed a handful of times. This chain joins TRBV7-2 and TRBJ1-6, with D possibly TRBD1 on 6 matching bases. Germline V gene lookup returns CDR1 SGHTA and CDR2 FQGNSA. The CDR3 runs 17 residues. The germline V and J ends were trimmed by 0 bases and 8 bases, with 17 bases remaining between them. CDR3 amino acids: CASSLAGRGTKHSPLHF. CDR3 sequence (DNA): TGTGCCAGCAGCTTAGCGGGCCGCGGGACAAAACATTCACCCCTCCACTTT.

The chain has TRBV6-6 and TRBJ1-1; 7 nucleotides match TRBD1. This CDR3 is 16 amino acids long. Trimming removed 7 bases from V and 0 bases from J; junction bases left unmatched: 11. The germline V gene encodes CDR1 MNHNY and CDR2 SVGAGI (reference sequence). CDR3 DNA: TGTGCCAGCATACCGACAGGGCGTAGCATGAACACTGAAGCTTTCTTT. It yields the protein CASIPTGRSMNTEAFF.

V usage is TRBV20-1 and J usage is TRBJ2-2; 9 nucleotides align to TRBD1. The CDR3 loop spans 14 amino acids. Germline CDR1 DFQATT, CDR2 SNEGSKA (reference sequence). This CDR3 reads CGAGQGIGTGELFF. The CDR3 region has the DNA TGCGGCGCCGGACAGGGGATCGGGACCGGGGAGCTGTTTTTT.

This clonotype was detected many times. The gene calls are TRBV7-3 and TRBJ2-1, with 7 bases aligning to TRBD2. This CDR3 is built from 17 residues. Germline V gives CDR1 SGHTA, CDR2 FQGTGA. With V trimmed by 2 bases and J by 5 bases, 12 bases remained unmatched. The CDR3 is CASSLPRDGGTHNEQFF. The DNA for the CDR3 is TGTGCCAGCAGCTTACCCCGGGACGGGGGGACTCACAATGAGCAGTTCTTC.

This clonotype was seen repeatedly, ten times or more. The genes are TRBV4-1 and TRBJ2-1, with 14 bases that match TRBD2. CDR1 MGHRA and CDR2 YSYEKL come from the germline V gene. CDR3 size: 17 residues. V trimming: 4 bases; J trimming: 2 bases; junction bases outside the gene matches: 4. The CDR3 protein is CASSPRLAGGPYNEQFF. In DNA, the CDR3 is TGCGCCAGCAGCCCCCGACTAGCGGGGGGGCCCTACAATGAGCAGTTCTTC.

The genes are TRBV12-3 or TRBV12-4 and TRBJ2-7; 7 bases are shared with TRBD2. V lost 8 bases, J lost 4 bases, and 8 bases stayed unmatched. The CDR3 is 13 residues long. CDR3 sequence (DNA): TGTGCCAGCTGTTCCGGGGGGAATTACGAGCAGTACTTC. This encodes CASCSGGNYEQYF.

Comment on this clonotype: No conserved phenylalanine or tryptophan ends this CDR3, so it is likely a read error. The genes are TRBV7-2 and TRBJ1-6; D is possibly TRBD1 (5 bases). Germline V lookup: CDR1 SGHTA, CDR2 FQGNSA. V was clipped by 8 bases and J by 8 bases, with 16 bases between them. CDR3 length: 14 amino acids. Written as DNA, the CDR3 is TGTGCCAGCTGCATCGGCAGGGTAGATTCACCCCTCCACATT. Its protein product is CASCIGRVDSPLHI.

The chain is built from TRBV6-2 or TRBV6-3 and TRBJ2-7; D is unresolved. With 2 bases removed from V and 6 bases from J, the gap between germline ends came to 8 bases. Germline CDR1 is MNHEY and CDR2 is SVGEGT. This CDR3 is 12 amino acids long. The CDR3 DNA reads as TGTGCCAGCAGTTACGCCCTCCGCGAGCAGTACGTC. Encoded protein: CASSYALREQYV.

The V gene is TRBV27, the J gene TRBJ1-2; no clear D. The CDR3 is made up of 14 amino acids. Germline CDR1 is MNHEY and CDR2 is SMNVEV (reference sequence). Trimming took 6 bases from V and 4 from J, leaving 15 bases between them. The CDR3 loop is CASRPLSDGYGYTF. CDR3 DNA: TGTGCCAGCAGGCCTCTATCGGATGGCTATGGCTACACCTTC.

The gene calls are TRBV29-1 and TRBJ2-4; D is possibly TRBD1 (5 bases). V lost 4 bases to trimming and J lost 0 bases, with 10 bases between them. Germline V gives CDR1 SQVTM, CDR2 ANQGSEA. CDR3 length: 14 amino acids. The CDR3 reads CSVVQGLAKNIQYF. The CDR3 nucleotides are TGCAGCGTTGTGCAGGGCCTAGCCAAAAACATTCAGTACTTC.